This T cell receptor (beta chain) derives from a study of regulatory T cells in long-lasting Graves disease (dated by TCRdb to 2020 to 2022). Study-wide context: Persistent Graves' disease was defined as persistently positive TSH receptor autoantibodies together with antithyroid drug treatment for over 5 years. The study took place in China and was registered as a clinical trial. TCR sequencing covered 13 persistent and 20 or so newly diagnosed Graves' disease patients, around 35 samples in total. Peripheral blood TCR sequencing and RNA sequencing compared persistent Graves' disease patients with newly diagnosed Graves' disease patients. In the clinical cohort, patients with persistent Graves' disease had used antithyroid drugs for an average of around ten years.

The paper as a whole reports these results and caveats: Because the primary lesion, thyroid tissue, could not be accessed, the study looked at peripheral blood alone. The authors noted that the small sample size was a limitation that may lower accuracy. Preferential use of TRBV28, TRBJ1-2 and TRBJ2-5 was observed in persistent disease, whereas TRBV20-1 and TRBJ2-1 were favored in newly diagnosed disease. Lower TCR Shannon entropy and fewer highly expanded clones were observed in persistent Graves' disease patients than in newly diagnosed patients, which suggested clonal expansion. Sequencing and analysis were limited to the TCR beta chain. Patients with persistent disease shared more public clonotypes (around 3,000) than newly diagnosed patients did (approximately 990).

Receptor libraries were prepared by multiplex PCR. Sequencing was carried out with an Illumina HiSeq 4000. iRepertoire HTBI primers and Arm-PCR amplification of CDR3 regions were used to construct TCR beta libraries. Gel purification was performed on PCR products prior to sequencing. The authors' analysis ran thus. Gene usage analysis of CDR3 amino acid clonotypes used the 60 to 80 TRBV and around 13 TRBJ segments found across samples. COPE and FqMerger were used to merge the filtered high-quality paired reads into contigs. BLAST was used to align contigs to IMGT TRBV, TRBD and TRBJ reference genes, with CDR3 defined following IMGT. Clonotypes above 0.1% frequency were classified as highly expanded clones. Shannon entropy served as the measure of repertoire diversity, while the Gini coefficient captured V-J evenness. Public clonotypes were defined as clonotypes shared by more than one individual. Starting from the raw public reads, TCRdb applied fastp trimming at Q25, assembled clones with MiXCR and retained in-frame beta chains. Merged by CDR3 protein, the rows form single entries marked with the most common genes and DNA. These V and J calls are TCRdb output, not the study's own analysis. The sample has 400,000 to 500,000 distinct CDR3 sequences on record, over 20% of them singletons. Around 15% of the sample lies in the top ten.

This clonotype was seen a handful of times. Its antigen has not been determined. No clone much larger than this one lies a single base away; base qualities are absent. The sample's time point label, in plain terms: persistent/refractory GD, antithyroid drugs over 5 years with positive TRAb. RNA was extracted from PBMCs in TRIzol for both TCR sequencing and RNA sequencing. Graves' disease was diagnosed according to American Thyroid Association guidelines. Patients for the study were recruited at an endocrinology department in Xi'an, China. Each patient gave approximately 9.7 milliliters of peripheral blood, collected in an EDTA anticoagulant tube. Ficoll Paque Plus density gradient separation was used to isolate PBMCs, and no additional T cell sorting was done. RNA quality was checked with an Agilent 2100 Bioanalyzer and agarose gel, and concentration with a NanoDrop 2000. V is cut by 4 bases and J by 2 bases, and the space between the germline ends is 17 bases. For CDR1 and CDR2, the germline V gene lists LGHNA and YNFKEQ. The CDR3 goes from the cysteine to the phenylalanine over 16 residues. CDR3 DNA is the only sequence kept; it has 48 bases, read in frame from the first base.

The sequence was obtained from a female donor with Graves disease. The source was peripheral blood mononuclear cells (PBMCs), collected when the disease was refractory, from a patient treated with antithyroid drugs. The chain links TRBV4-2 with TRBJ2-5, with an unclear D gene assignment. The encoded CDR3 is CASSLYPTEGQETQYF. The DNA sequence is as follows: TGTGCCAGCAGCCTGTACCCCACGGAAGGGCAAGAGACCCAGTACTTC.